The T cell receptor (beta chain) described here comes from a study of T-cell reconstitution after alpha-beta-depleted transplantation in children (TCRdb year 2016). As for the study more broadly: Using TCR repertoire profiling, the study followed T-cell immune reconstitution in a quantitative way in children after TCRalphabeta/CD19-depleted allogeneic hematopoietic cell transplantation.

The library was built by means of PCR. The reads were generated on an Illumina HiSeq 2500. To normalize quantification of the TCRbeta repertoire, the TCR libraries were built with molecular barcoding that relied on unique molecular identifiers. TCRdb took the public reads, trimmed them with fastp at Q25, ran MiXCR for clone calling and kept in-frame beta chains. Every distinct CDR3 protein forms one entry, paired with its most common genes and DNA. This sample has about 1,000,000 distinct CDR3 sequences in its table, and about 29% of those were observed once. Of the sample, about 28% falls within the top ten clones. The treatment or condition label here, explained by the study, means: allogeneic hematopoietic cell transplantation with graft depleted of TCRalphabeta T cells and CD19 B cells. Transplant recipients were children who received TCRalphabeta/CD19-depleted allogeneic hematopoietic cell grafts.

What the research found in general, with its limitations: About two months after transplant, the apparently early recovery of alphabetaT-cell counts reportedly depended on just several hundred clones that had expanded rapidly and came from non-depleted graft cells. Hyperexpanded clone frequencies declined over subsequent months; after one year, T-cell counts and TCRbeta diversity were mostly attributed to newly produced T cells. In some patients, high TCRbeta diversity at day 60 was attributed to recipient T cells and intrathymic progenitors that had survived conditioning.

V and J are truncated by 5 bases and 2 bases respectively, leaving an intervening sequence of 9 bases. CDR1 and CDR2 are drawn from the germline V gene: MGHRA, YSYEKL. The CDR3 runs 13 amino acids, cysteine and phenylalanine included. The read is trimmed to its CDR3 DNA, 39 bases read in frame from base 1. With respect to this clonotype: The antigen it recognizes is unknown. Base qualities were left out, and no much larger clone turns up one base away.

The chain is assembled from TRBV4-1 and TRBJ1-1; confidence is insufficient to name the D gene. This clonotype was sampled from a boy under two years old who had a stem cell transplant for SCID, so the T cells may come from the graft donor. Sample: PBMCs, mostly from graft donor cells, taken 360 days after TCRalphabeta/CD19-depleted stem cell transplant. The CDR3 has the sequence CASSGSANTEAFF. The DNA sequence is TGCGCCAGCAGCGGGAGTGCCAACACTGAAGCTTTCTTT.